This T cell receptor beta chain emerged from a study of T cells in Graves' hyperthyroidism and ophthalmopathy. Across the whole study: Upon initial diagnosis and before any treatment, peripheral blood was collected.

Amplified regions were TCR beta CDR3 sequences from RNA transcripts. RT-PCR in the first round (using the HTBI primer set) targeted the TCR CDR3. TCRdb recomputed calls from the multiplex PCR reads with MiXCR, one row per CDR3 protein. The sample lists more than 250,000 distinct CDR3 sequences, over 12% occurring once. The V end lost 3 bases, the J end lost 4 bases, and 10 bases lay between the germline ends. The V gene's germline CDR1 is GTSNPN and CDR2 SVGIG (reference sequence). CDR3 size: 12 residues. Those with hyperthyroidism were 18 to 65 years old, newly diagnosed, and ill for under 2 months. It was at first hyperthyroidism diagnosis, before any ophthalmopathy symptoms, that the blood sample was taken. 8.5 to 10 ml of fresh peripheral blood supplied the PBMCs. This clonotype occurred once.

The receptor was derived from a woman aged 45 to 65 with Graves' hyperthyroidism that later progressed to Graves' ophthalmopathy. The genes are TRBV30 and TRBJ2-7; D tentatively reads TRBD1 or TRBD2 (5 bases each). The material sequenced was blood. CDR3 residues: CAWSGTYYEQYF. In nucleotides, the CDR3 is TGTGCCTGGAGCGGGACCTATTACGAGCAGTACTTC.